This T cell receptor beta chain was observed in a study of regulatory T cells in long-lasting Graves disease. CDR1 and CDR2 (germline): MNHNS, SASEGT. V was cut by 5 bases and J by 0 bases, with 14 bases left in between. The CDR3 has 16 amino acids. Described time point: newly diagnosed GD, antithyroid drugs for less than 3 months. PBMC RNA was the source of the TCR library. To make TCR beta libraries, researchers used iRepertoire HTBI primers and Arm-PCR of CDR3 regions. TCRdb recomputed calls from the multiplex PCR reads with MiXCR, one row per CDR3 protein. The sample has approximately 540,000 distinct CDR3 sequences; around 12% are singletons. These data also featured in a second study, about T cells in Graves' hyperthyroidism and ophthalmopathy. That source adds: Clonotypes that were expanded in thyroid above 0.001 mostly appeared in blood too.

The material sequenced was peripheral blood mononuclear cells (PBMCs), taken at new diagnosis, from a patient treated with antithyroid drugs. This receptor was obtained from a woman younger than 45 with Graves disease. The rearrangement links TRBV6-1 to TRBJ1-5; D uncertain. The DNA for the CDR3 is TGTGCCAGCAGTCCCCTAGTTACTATTAGCAATCAGCCCCAGCATTTT. This codes for CASSPLVTISNQPQHF.